One sample yielded the 22 T cell receptor beta chains listed below, sequenced in a study of vaccination effects on CD4 cells after COVID-19. Profiled with immunoSEQ multiplex PCR; TCRdb holds only in-frame clones, not every one. The sample holds 20,000 to 30,000 clones, 69% seen once. These receptors' antigens are unknown. Prior to sequencing, the ViraFEST assay stimulated PBMC with viral peptide pools, which expanded the antigen-specific CD4+ T cells. Once cultured for 10 days, the cells underwent separation to obtain CD4+ T cells. PCR confirmed that the person was infected with SARS-CoV-2 between March and December 2020. The sample was CD4+ T cells from PBMCs cultured with SARS-CoV-2 spike peptides, taken before COVID-19 vaccination. These receptors all stem from a human donor who had a prior SARS-CoV-2 infection.

The rearrangement joins TRBV18 to TRBJ1-4; D is uncertain. Trimming stripped 0 bases from V and 4 bases from J, with 6 bases between. CDR1 is KGHSH and CDR2 is LQKENI in the germline V gene. This CDR3 contains 14 residues. The CDR3 DNA reads TGTGCCAGCTCACCACCCATTAGTAATGAAAAACTGTTTTTT. Residues: CASSPPISNEKLFF. Combining the CDR3 with reference TRBV18 and TRBJ1-4 gives the whole variable domain NAGVMQNPRHLVRRRGQEARLRCSPMKGHSHVYWYRQLPEEGLKFMVYLQKENIIDESGMPKERFSAEFPKEGPSILRIQQVVRGDSAAYFCASSPPISNEKLFFGSGTQLSVL.

The chain has TRBV7-2 and TRBJ2-7; TRBD2 might be the D (5 bases). This CDR3 is built from 13 residues. Trimming removed 3 bases at V and 6 bases at J, with 12 bases between. Germline CDR1 SGHTA, CDR2 FQGNSA. As DNA, the CDR3 is TGTGCCAGCAGCTTTTCGGCGGGTACCGAGCAGTACTTC. It translates to CASSFSAGTEQYF.

The chain links TRBV19 to TRBJ1-3, with D hard to call. The CDR3 totals 14 residues. Per the germline V gene, CDR1 is LNHDA and CDR2 is SQIVND (reference sequence). The V end lost 2 bases, the J end lost 1 base, and 6 bases lay between the germline ends. The CDR3 is CASSISGSGNTIYF. Here the CDR3 DNA reads TGTGCCAGTAGTATATCGGGGTCTGGAAACACCATATATTTT.

This chain connects TRBV24-1 to TRBJ2-1; perhaps TRBD1 as D (6 bases). This CDR3 has 16 residues. Germline V gives CDR1 KGHDR, CDR2 SFDVKD. Trimming shortened V by 0 bases and J by 4 bases, and 12 bases separated the two germline ends. The CDR3 DNA sequence: TGTGCCACCAGTGATTTGCAAGACAGGAATTACAATGAGCAGTTCTTC. Translation gives CATSDLQDRNYNEQFF.

The V call is TRBV27, the J call TRBJ2-1; TRBD1 agrees at 11 bases. The J segment lost 8 bases and the V segment lost 4 bases, leaving 4 bases of the junction unmatched. Germline loops: CDR1 MNHEY, CDR2 SMNVEV (reference sequence). This CDR3 region has 14 residues. CDR3 sequence (DNA): TGTGCCAGCAGTTCGGGACAGGGGGGCGATGAGCAGTTCTTC. Its translation is CASSSGQGGDEQFF.

Sample share makes this clone medium-sized. The genes are TRBV6-5 and TRBJ1-1; D unclear. This CDR3 is built from 13 residues. CDR1 MNHEY and CDR2 SVGAGI come from the germline V gene. Trimming stripped 6 bases from V and 1 base from J, with 9 bases between. The DNA for the CDR3 is TGTGCCAGCAGCGTAACACGGAACACTGAAGCTTTCTTT. Encoded protein: CASSVTRNTEAFF.

This rearrangement joins TRBV2 to TRBJ1-4; TRBD1 matches at 9 bases. Germline CDR1 reads SNHLY; CDR2 reads FYNNEI. The CDR3 covers 14 residues. V lost 6 bases, J lost 7 bases, and 6 bases stayed unmatched. CDR3 in amino acids: CASRQTGGSEKLFF. CDR3 sequence (DNA): TGTGCCAGCAGGCAGACAGGGGGAAGTGAAAAACTGTTTTTT.

This rearrangement joins TRBV5-1 to TRBJ2-1; D unresolved. The CDR3 extends over 14 amino acids. Germline CDR1 and CDR2: SGHRS and YFSETQ. V lost 0 bases and J 0 bases, leaving 4 bases between the germline ends. The DNA for the CDR3 is TGCGCCAGCAGCTTGGGTAACTCCTACAATGAGCAGTTCTTC. It specifies CASSLGNSYNEQFF.

The chain has TRBV11-1 and TRBJ1-2; no reliable D call. Trimming stripped 5 bases from V and 5 bases from J, with 15 bases between. The CDR3 extends over 14 amino acids. Germline lookup yields CDR1 SGHAT and CDR2 FQDESV (reference sequence). CDR3 sequence (DNA): TGTGCCAGCAGCCGTGGGCCTCAGGCTTATGGCTACACCTTC. This translates into CASSRGPQAYGYTF.

The V call is TRBV11-3, the J call TRBJ2-3; no firm D call. The V end was cut by 1 base, the J end by 0 bases, with 8 bases between. CDR3 length: 15 amino acids. Germline V gene sequence: CDR1 SGHNT, CDR2 YENEEA. In DNA, the CDR3 is TGTGCCAGCAGCTTAGGAATGAGTAGCACAGATACGCAGTATTTT. It specifies CASSLGMSSTDTQYF.

The chain has TRBV2 and TRBJ1-1, with D possibly TRBD1 on 5 matching bases. The ends were cut back, 4 bases at V and 3 bases at J, with 12 bases in the middle. CDR1 is SNHLY and CDR2 is FYNNEI in the germline V gene. The CDR3 sequence is 14 residues long. CDR3 in amino acids: CASSVMTVDTEAFF. The CDR3, as DNA: TGTGCCAGCAGTGTAATGACAGTCGACACTGAAGCTTTCTTT.

The genes are TRBV10-3 and TRBJ1-5; 8 nucleotides line up with TRBD1. CDR1 and CDR2 from the germline V gene are ENHRY and SYGVKD. The CDR3 is 14 amino acids. Losses at the gene ends were 5 bases for V and 2 bases for J; bases not matched to a gene: 2. The CDR3 coding sequence is TGTGCCATCAGTAAGACAGGGGGCAATCAGCCCCAGCATTTT. Amino acids: CAISKTGGNQPQHF.

The rearrangement uses TRBV21-1 and TRBJ1-1. TRBV21-1 is an annotated pseudogene. The CDR3 consists of 17 residues. This CDR3 reads CASSKAPQEVMNTEAFF. The CDR3 DNA sequence: TGTGCCAGCAGCAAAGCCCCCCAGGAGGTCATGAACACTGAAGCTTTCTTT.

This sequence joins TRBV10-3 and TRBJ1-5; 12 nucleotides agree with TRBD1. The CDR3 spans 15 residues. Germline loops: CDR1 ENHRY, CDR2 SYGVKD. Germline trimming cut 5 bases from V and 4 bases from J; bases unmatched to any gene: 3. CDR3 loop: CAISPGQGANQPQHF. The CDR3 DNA sequence: TGTGCCATCAGTCCGGGACAGGGGGCGAATCAGCCCCAGCATTTT.

J is TRBJ2-5 and V is TRBV29-1; D unresolved. Trimming shortened V by 5 bases and J by 5 bases, and 12 bases separated the two germline ends. CDR3 length equals 12 residues. The germline V gene has CDR1 SQVTM and CDR2 ANQGSEA. The CDR3 bases are TGCAGCGTTTGTAGTATGGGCGAGACCCAGTACTTC. This translates into CSVCSMGETQYF.

This CDR3 is CASSWDSLYQPQHF. The CDR3 nucleotides are TGTGCCAGTAGTTGGGACAGCTTATATCAGCCCCAGCATTTT. The V and J genes are TRBV19 and TRBJ1-5, with 7 bases lining up with TRBD1. Germline assignment: CDR1 LNHDA and CDR2 SQIVND (reference sequence). The CDR3 consists of 14 residues. V lost 5 bases, J lost 5 bases, and 6 bases stayed unmatched.

The chain employs TRBV19 and TRBJ1-2; 7 bases match TRBD1. This CDR3 is built from 15 residues. From germline, CDR1 is LNHDA and CDR2 SQIVND (reference sequence). V dropped 3 bases and J dropped 0; count of bases not matched to a gene: 4. The CDR3 DNA reads as TGTGCCAGTAGTATGACAGGGATCACTAACTATGGCTACACCTTC. Its protein product is CASSMTGITNYGYTF.

This chain's CDR3 is CASRPGPLLEQFF. The CDR3 DNA sequence: TGTGCCAGCAGGCCGGGACCCCTGCTCGAGCAGTTCTTC. The rearrangement joins TRBV6-5 to TRBJ2-1, with D perhaps given as TRBD1 or TRBD2 (5 bases each). CDR3 length: 13 amino acids. Looked up from germline, CDR1 is MNHEY and CDR2 is SVGAGI. Trimming took 6 bases from V and 10 from J, leaving 16 bases between them.

V and J are TRBV4-2 and TRBJ2-5; 7 nucleotides line up with TRBD2. Germline V lookup: CDR1 LGHNA, CDR2 YNFKEQ. CDR3 length: 16 residues. Trimming at V came to 3 bases and at J to 0 bases, leaving 7 bases not matched to a gene. The CDR3 nucleotides read TGTGCCAGCAGCCATGTAATAGCGGGTAACCAAGAGACCCAGTACTTC. It yields the protein CASSHVIAGNQETQYF.

DNA of the CDR3: TGTGCCAGCACCCGAGCTGGGGGGGCCAACGTCCTGACTTTC. Amino acids: CASTRAGGANVLTF. The J gene is TRBJ2-6, the V gene TRBV2, with unresolved D. The CDR3 has 14 amino acids. CDR1 is SNHLY and CDR2 is FYNNEI in the germline V gene. V lost 7 bases to trimming and J lost 4 bases, with 11 bases between them.

The gene calls are TRBV7-9 and TRBJ2-7; 7 bases match TRBD1. Losses at the gene ends were 3 bases for V and 1 base for J; bases not matched to a gene: 6. Germline loops: CDR1 SEHNR, CDR2 FQNEAQ (reference sequence). CDR3 size: 15 residues. The CDR3 sequence is CASSFEGARSYEQYF. The CDR3 DNA sequence: TGTGCCAGCAGCTTCGAGGGGGCTCGATCCTACGAGCAGTACTTC. The variable domain in full, completed from reference TRBV7-9 and TRBJ2-7, reads DTGVSQNPRHKITKRGQNVTFRCDPISEHNRLYWYRQTLGQGPEFLTYFQNEAQLEKSRLLSDRFSAERPKGSFSTLEIQRTEQGDSAMYLCASSFEGARSYEQYFGPGTRLTVT.

The chain is built from TRBV5-1 and TRBJ2-7; TRBD1 matches 8 bases. Germline V CDR1 and CDR2: SGHRS, YFSETQ. V lost 0 bases, J lost 7 bases, and 12 bases stayed unmatched. The CDR3 length is 16 residues. As DNA, the CDR3 is TGCGCCAGCAGCTTGGCATGGGGACAGGTGGTGAGGGAGCAGTACTTC. This gives the protein CASSLAWGQVVREQYF.